These 30 T cell receptor beta chains were sequenced from one sample in a study of shared clonotypes between healthy human individuals. As defined, naive CD8 cells were CD45RO-negative and positively selected for CCR7, with terminally differentiated effector memory CD45RA+ cells excluded. Here immunoSEQ multiplex PCR was the method, and the copy in TCRdb shows in-frame clones only, minus some. The top ten hold approximately 1.7% of the sample, which has millions of clones, 90% to 95% seen once. The sample consisted of naive CD8+ T cells from PBMCs. The receptors come from a man between 18 and 35 years old in good health. Some clones in this sample may be carry-over from other donors' samples.

This clone was counted a single time. This chain links TRBV6-5 with TRBJ2-1, with D possibly TRBD1 on 5 matching bases. This CDR3 is built from 16 residues. V lost 4 bases, J lost 9 bases, and 22 bases lay in between. The germline V gene encodes CDR1 MNHEY and CDR2 SVGAGI. CDR3 region: CASSSNLQATYGEQFF. The CDR3 region has the DNA TGTGCCAGCAGTTCGAACCTACAGGCGACCTACGGTGAGCAGTTCTTC.

This chain connects TRBV9 to TRBJ2-7; possible D gene TRBD2, 6 bases. Between the trimmed V and J ends, which lost 0 bases and 0 bases, there was a span of 10 bases. This CDR3 is 15 amino acids long. Germline CDR1 reads SGDLS; CDR2 reads YYNGEE. CDR3 amino acids: CASSVAGAVSYEQYF. CDR3 DNA sequence: TGTGCCAGCAGCGTAGCGGGAGCAGTCTCCTACGAGCAGTACTTC.

The chain recombines TRBV4-1 with TRBJ1-4; 10 nucleotides agree with TRBD1. CDR3 length: 14 residues. With 4 bases clipped from V and 6 bases from J, the junction kept 2 bases outside the gene matches. Germline CDR1 and CDR2: MGHRA and YSYEKL. CDR3 loop: CASSRDRGDEKLFF. Written as DNA, the CDR3 is TGCGCCAGCAGCCGGGACAGGGGCGATGAAAAACTGTTTTTT.

V usage is TRBV7-8 and J usage is TRBJ2-1; D uncertain. Trimming left V 1 base short and J 1 base short, with 11 bases between. The CDR3 runs 16 residues. Germline V gene data show CDR1 as SGHVS and CDR2 as FQNEAQ. CDR3 nucleotide sequence: TGTGCCAGCAGCTTAGGGCCTAGAGGTTCCTACAATGAGCAGTTCTTC. Translated, it gives CASSLGPRGSYNEQFF. Variable domain in full (rest from reference TRBV7-8 and TRBJ2-1): GAGVSQSPRYKVAKRGQDVALRCDPISGHVSLFWYQQALGQGPEFLTYFQNEAQLDKSGLPSDRFFAERPEGSVSTLKIQRTQQEDSAVYLCASSLGPRGSYNEQFFGPGTRLTVL.

The V call is TRBV28, the J call TRBJ2-3, with D possibly matching TRBD1 (6 bases). Germline V gives CDR1 MDHEN, CDR2 SYDVKM. The CDR3 runs to 18 residues. V dropped 2 bases and J dropped 0 bases, with 18 bases sitting between them. CDR3 nucleotide sequence: TGTGCCAGCAGTTTAGATGAGGGACACTCTACTAGCACAGATACGCAGTATTTT. It is translated as CASSLDEGHSTSTDTQYF. Complete variable domain (other parts from reference TRBV28 and TRBJ2-3): DVKVTQSSRYLVKRTGEKVFLECVQDMDHENMFWYRQDPGLGLRLIYFSYDVKMKEKGDIPEGYSVSREKKERFSLILESASTNQTSMYLCASSLDEGHSTSTDTQYFGPGTRLTVL.

The chain is built from TRBV27 and TRBJ2-6; weak D call: TRBD1 (6 bases). This CDR3 is built from 14 residues. Between the trimmed V and J ends, which lost 2 bases and 7 bases, there was a span of 9 bases. The germline gives CDR1 MNHEY, CDR2 SMNVEV (reference sequence). This chain's CDR3 is CASSLPGTANVLTF. The CDR3 DNA follows: TGTGCCAGCAGTTTACCGGGGACAGCCAACGTCCTGACTTTC.

The chain couples TRBV9 to TRBJ2-7, with 7 bases that match TRBD1. Per the germline V gene, CDR1 is SGDLS and CDR2 is YYNGEE. The CDR3 loop spans 14 amino acids. V was clipped by 2 bases and J by 5 bases; unmatched bases: 7. CDR3: CASSVDRIHDEQYF. In DNA form, the CDR3 reads TGTGCCAGCAGCGTGGACAGGATCCACGACGAGCAGTACTTC.

Here the CDR3 reads CASSQGGGQSKNIQYF. The CDR3 coding sequence is TGTGCCAGCAGCCAAGGCGGGGGGCAATCCAAAAACATTCAGTACTTC. V gene TRBV27 combines with J gene TRBJ2-4, with 8 bases lining up with TRBD2. The CDR3 spans 16 residues. From germline, CDR1 is MNHEY and CDR2 SMNVEV (reference sequence). With V trimmed by 6 bases and J by 2 bases, 9 bases remained unmatched.

On this clone: A much larger clone differs from this one at a single base, so this may be a read error. The chain recombines TRBV5-6 with TRBJ1-1; D remains unclear. The V gene's germline CDR1 is SGHDT and CDR2 YYEEEE. This CDR3 has 11 residues. Trimming left V 5 bases short and J 0 bases short, with 2 bases between. The CDR3 bases are TGTGCCAGCAGATTGAACACTGAAGCTTTCTTT. This sequence encodes CASRLNTEAFF.

About this clone itself: This CDR3 is also generated by other DNA sequences in the sample. The V call is TRBV19, the J call TRBJ2-7; TRBD1 agrees at 10 bases. In germline, CDR1 is LNHDA, CDR2 SQIVND (reference sequence). J gave up 4 bases and V 6 bases, and 6 bases lay outside the gene matches. The CDR3 is 14 amino acids. CDR3 amino acids: CASSPRDRGYEQYF. In nucleotides, the CDR3 is TGTGCCAGTAGCCCCCGGGACAGGGGTTACGAGCAGTACTTC.

This sequence joins TRBV4-1 and TRBJ2-1; 12 nucleotides agree with TRBD2. Trimming cost V 4 bases and J 10 bases; bases outside gene matches: 11. Germline CDR1 reads MGHRA; CDR2 reads YSYEKL. This CDR3 is 16 amino acids long. CDR3 sequence: CASSRMTSGRSSEQFF. Here the CDR3 DNA reads TGCGCCAGCAGCCGGATGACTAGCGGGAGAAGCAGCGAGCAGTTCTTC.

This clone has a handful of counts. The gene calls are TRBV4-1 and TRBJ1-1; D is ambiguous. There are 14 residues in the CDR3. The ends were cut back, 3 bases at V and 1 base at J, with 9 bases in the middle. Per the germline V gene, CDR1 is MGHRA and CDR2 is YSYEKL. The CDR3: CASSHRHRNTEAFF. For the CDR3, the DNA is TGCGCCAGCAGCCACAGACACAGGAACACTGAAGCTTTCTTT.

This chain uses TRBV21-1 with TRBJ2-7; TRBD1 reflects the table's D call only, with no check against the DNA. TRBV21-1 is a pseudogene locus. There are 18 residues in the CDR3. CDR3 nucleotides: TGTGCCAGCAGCACCAATACCCGGGGACAGGCCTTTGGCTACGAGCAGTACTTC. Its translation is CASSTNTRGQAFGYEQYF.

This chain uses TRBV29-1 with TRBJ2-3; 7 positions match TRBD1. Germline V gene data show CDR1 as SQVTM and CDR2 as ANQGSEA. This CDR3 comprises 17 residues. J lost 1 base, V lost 0 bases, and 10 bases had no gene match. CDR3 residues: CSVEEPRGGEGTDTQYF. The CDR3, as DNA: TGCAGCGTTGAAGAGCCGAGAGGGGGCGAAGGCACAGATACGCAGTATTTT.

This chain links TRBV27 with TRBJ2-7; D is perhaps TRBD1 or TRBD2 (6 bases each). Trimming removed 3 bases from V and 1 base from J, with 19 bases in between. This CDR3 has 17 amino acids. The germline V gene encodes CDR1 MNHEY and CDR2 SMNVEV (reference sequence). DNA for the CDR3: TGTGCCAGCAGTTTCAAGGGGGGCGCCCAACCATCCTACGAGCAGTACTTC. It is translated as CASSFKGGAQPSYEQYF.

The gene calls are TRBV4-2 and TRBJ2-7; 10 positions agree with TRBD2. V was pared by 5 bases and J by 3 bases, with 4 bases of the junction left unmatched. The CDR3 extends over 14 amino acids. The germline CDR1 and CDR2 sequences are LGHNA and YNFKEQ. CDR3 amino acids: CASSLGTSDYEQYF. CDR3 DNA: TGTGCCAGCAGCTTAGGGACTAGCGACTACGAGCAGTACTTC.

Here the CDR3 DNA reads TGTGCCAGCAGTTCCTCCGGGCTCTCTGGGGAGACCCAGTACTTC. This encodes CASSSSGLSGETQYF. V gene TRBV27 combines with J gene TRBJ2-5; D call uncertain. V lost 4 bases and J lost 5, with 17 bases in between. Germline values: CDR1 MNHEY, CDR2 SMNVEV (reference sequence). The CDR3 loop spans 15 amino acids.

The chain is built from TRBV5-6 and TRBJ2-3; maybe TRBD2 (5 bases). Trimming removed 1 base from V and 3 bases from J, with 18 bases in between. This CDR3 spans 17 amino acids. Per the germline V gene, CDR1 is SGHDT and CDR2 is YYEEEE. CDR3 protein: CASSLSGVGMVTDTQYF. DNA for the CDR3: TGTGCCAGCAGCTTGTCCGGGGTGGGGATGGTAACAGATACGCAGTATTTT.

The rearrangement links TRBV5-6 to TRBJ1-3; unclear D gene. Germline lookup yields CDR1 SGHDT and CDR2 YYEEEE. The V end lost 4 bases, the J end lost 0 bases, and 5 bases lay between the germline ends. The CDR3 consists of 13 residues. The CDR3 region has the DNA TGTGCCAGCAGCCCCCCCTCTGGAAACACCATATATTTT. This translates into CASSPPSGNTIYF.

This clone turned up a few times. The V gene is TRBV6-1, the J gene TRBJ1-2, with no clear D. Germline V gene lookup returns CDR1 MNHNS and CDR2 SASEGT. The CDR3 has 13 residues. Trimming removed 1 base from V and 7 bases from J, with 10 bases in between. The CDR3 loop is CASSEVLAGGYTF. The CDR3 DNA is TGTGCCAGCAGTGAAGTACTGGCGGGTGGCTACACCTTC.

The chain combines TRBV4-2 with TRBJ1-3, with D unclear. Germline CDR1 reads LGHNA; CDR2 reads YNFKEQ. The germline V and J ends were trimmed by 4 bases and 0 bases, with 16 bases remaining between them. The CDR3 is 17 amino acids. The CDR3 is CASSRAVDSSSGNTIYF. Written as DNA, the CDR3 is TGTGCCAGCAGCCGCGCAGTGGACTCGAGCTCTGGAAACACCATATATTTT.

J is TRBJ2-2 and V is TRBV13; D not resolved. This CDR3 has 15 amino acids. Trimming removed 3 bases from V and 0 bases from J, with 8 bases in between. Germline assignment: CDR1 PRHDT and CDR2 FYEKMQ (reference sequence). In nucleotides, the CDR3 is TGTGCCAGCAGCTTTCTCCGCGCGAACACCGGGGAGCTGTTTTTT. Amino acids: CASSFLRANTGELFF.

This CDR3 reads CASSPGGGGTQETQYF. The DNA of the CDR3 is TGTGCCAGCAGCCCCGGGGGCGGAGGAACCCAAGAGACCCAGTACTTC. This chain connects TRBV9 to TRBJ2-5; D is perhaps TRBD1 or TRBD2 (6 bases each). The CDR3 totals 16 residues. Trimming removed 4 bases from V and 1 base from J, with 17 bases in between. Germline CDR1 reads SGDLS; CDR2 reads YYNGEE.

The V and J genes are TRBV2 and TRBJ2-1, with D unclear. Germline CDR1 SNHLY, CDR2 FYNNEI. CDR3 size: 12 residues. V lost 6 bases and J lost 9, with 12 bases in between. CDR3 coding DNA: TGTGCCAGCAGCCTGACTCGAGTTGAGCAGTTCTTC. Translated, it gives CASSLTRVEQFF.

V usage is TRBV29-1 and J usage is TRBJ2-7; possibly TRBD1 for D (5 bases). V dropped 4 bases and J dropped 0 bases, with 13 bases sitting between them. The germline V gene has CDR1 SQVTM and CDR2 ANQGSEA. This CDR3 spans 14 amino acids. In nucleotides, the CDR3 is TGCAGCGTTGGGGGCGTTCAGAGCTCCTACGAGCAGTACTTC. This codes for CSVGGVQSSYEQYF.

This rearrangement joins TRBV18 to TRBJ1-1; no reliable D call. CDR1 KGHSH and CDR2 LQKENI come from the germline V gene. V was clipped by 2 bases and J by 6 bases, with 13 bases between them. The CDR3 totals 14 residues. CDR3 loop: CASSPSDRRAEAFF. In DNA, the CDR3 is TGTGCCAGCTCACCATCCGACCGTCGGGCTGAAGCTTTCTTT.

This chain connects TRBV19 to TRBJ2-7, with D perhaps TRBD2 (6 bases). V was shortened by 5 bases and J by 0 bases, with 14 bases between the two germline ends. The CDR3 loop spans 15 amino acids. The germline gives CDR1 LNHDA, CDR2 SQIVND (reference sequence). In nucleotides, the CDR3 is TGTGCCAGTAGTCCCGGGGGTCCAGCCTCCTACGAGCAGTACTTC. Residues: CASSPGGPASYEQYF. Complete variable domain (other parts from reference TRBV19 and TRBJ2-7): DGGITQSPKYLFRKEGQNVTLSCEQNLNHDAMYWYRQDPGQGLRLIYYSQIVNDFQKGDIAEGYSVSREKKESFPLTVTSAQKNPTAFYLCASSPGGPASYEQYFGPGTRLTVT.

This clone was observed once. The gene calls are TRBV27 and TRBJ1-5; TRBD1 aligns across 8 bases. CDR3 length: 15 amino acids. In germline, CDR1 is MNHEY, CDR2 SMNVEV (reference sequence). V trimming: 6 bases; J trimming: 2 bases; junction bases outside the gene matches: 6. CDR3 sequence: CASSQGAQGNQPQHF. The CDR3 nucleotides are TGTGCCAGCAGCCAGGGGGCGCAAGGCAATCAGCCCCAGCATTTT.

The chain recombines TRBV28 with TRBJ1-1; the D gene is possibly TRBD1 (5 bases). The CDR3 is 14 amino acids. Trimming stripped 6 bases from V and 1 base from J, with 12 bases between. Germline loops: CDR1 MDHEN, CDR2 SYDVKM. The DNA of the CDR3 is TGTGCCAGCAGGATCCATCAGGGGAACACTGAAGCTTTCTTT. This translates into CASRIHQGNTEAFF.

V usage is TRBV7-9 and J usage is TRBJ1-4; TRBD1 aligns across 11 bases. Germline V lookup: CDR1 SEHNR, CDR2 FQNEAQ (reference sequence). Germline trimming cut 4 bases from V and 12 bases from J; bases unmatched to any gene: 13. The length of the CDR3 is 16 residues. Here the CDR3 reads CASSSTVRTGGRELFF. The CDR3, as DNA: TGTGCCAGCAGCTCGACCGTTAGGACAGGGGGCCGCGAACTGTTTTTT.